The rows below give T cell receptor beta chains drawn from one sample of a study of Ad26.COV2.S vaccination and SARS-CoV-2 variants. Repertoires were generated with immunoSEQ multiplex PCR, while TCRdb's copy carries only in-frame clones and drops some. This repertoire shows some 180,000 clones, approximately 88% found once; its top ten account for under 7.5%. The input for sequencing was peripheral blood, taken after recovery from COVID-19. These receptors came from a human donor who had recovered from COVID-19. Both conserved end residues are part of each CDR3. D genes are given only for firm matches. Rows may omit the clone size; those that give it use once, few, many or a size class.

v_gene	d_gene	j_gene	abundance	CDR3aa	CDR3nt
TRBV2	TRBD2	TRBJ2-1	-	CASPSASGRNKQFEQFF	TGTGCCAGCCCGTCGGCTAGCGGGAGGAACAAGCAATTTGAGCAGTTCTTC
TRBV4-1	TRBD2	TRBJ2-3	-	CASSQVKLAGVLDTQYF	TGCGCCAGCAGCCAAGTTAAACTAGCGGGGGTTTTAGATACGCAGTATTTT
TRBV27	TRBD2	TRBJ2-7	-	CASSLAGEGSSYEQYF	TGTGCCAGCAGTTTAGCCGGGGAGGGGAGCTCCTACGAGCAGTACTTC
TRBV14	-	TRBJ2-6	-	CASSPGNWQILLSGANVLTF	TGTGCCAGCAGCCCAGGAAATTGGCAGATCCTTCTCTCTGGGGCCAACGTCCTGACTTTC
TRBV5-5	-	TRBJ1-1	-	CASSLFRDLNTEAFF	TGTGCCAGCAGCCTCTTTCGGGATTTGAACACTGAAGCTTTCTTT
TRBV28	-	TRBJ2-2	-	CASTRSGVNTGELFF	TGTGCCAGCACCCGATCGGGGGTGAACACCGGGGAGCTGTTTTTT
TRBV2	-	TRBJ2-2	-	CASSEYRGGTGELFF	TGTGCCAGCAGTGAATACCGGGGAGGTACCGGGGAGCTGTTTTTT
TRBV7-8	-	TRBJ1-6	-	CASSLSQGGVSPLHF	TGTGCCAGCAGCTTATCGCAGGGTGGGGTTTCACCCCTCCACTTT
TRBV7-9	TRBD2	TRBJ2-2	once	CASSLELTSGANTGELFF	TGTGCCAGCAGCTTAGAACTAACTAGCGGGGCGAACACCGGGGAGCTGTTTTTT
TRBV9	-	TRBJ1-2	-	CASSVDGFPNYGYTF	TGTGCCAGCAGCGTAGACGGTTTTCCTAACTATGGCTACACCTTC
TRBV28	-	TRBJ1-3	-	CASTGSGNTIYF	TGTGCCAGTACAGGGTCCGGAAACACCATATATTTT
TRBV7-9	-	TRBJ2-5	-	CASSASVVETQYF	TGTGCCAGCAGCGCTAGCGTAGTAGAGACCCAGTACTTC
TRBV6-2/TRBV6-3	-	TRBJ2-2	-	CASSPVLVTNTGELFF	TGTGCCAGCAGCCCAGTTTTGGTTACGAACACCGGGGAGCTGTTTTTT
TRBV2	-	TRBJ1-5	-	CASSLAGHRYQPQHF	TGTGCCAGCAGCCTGGCGGGACACCGTTATCAGCCCCAGCATTTT
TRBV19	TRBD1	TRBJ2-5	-	CASSPTGTGEETQYF	TGTGCCAGTAGCCCGACCGGGACAGGGGAAGAGACCCAGTACTTC
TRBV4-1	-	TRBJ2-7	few	CASSPLGGSSYEQYF	TGCGCCAGCAGCCCCCTAGGGGGGAGCTCCTACGAGCAGTACTTC
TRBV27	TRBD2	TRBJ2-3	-	CASSPSGSTDTQYF	TGTGCCAGCAGTCCTAGCGGCAGCACAGATACGCAGTATTTT
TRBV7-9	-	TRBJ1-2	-	CASSLAGDSGYTF	TGTGCCAGCAGCTTAGCAGGGGATAGTGGCTACACCTTC
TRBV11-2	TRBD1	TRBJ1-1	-	CASSFGQGWARTEAFF	TGTGCCAGCAGCTTCGGACAGGGATGGGCTAGGACTGAAGCTTTCTTT
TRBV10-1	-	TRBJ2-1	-	CASSDWAGTGDEQFF	TGCGCCAGCAGTGACTGGGCGGGGACGGGCGATGAGCAGTTCTTC
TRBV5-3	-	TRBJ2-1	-	CARSPGTGQQFF	TGTGCCAGAAGCCCGGGTACGGGACAGCAGTTCTTC
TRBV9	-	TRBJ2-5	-	CASSVGLRETQYF	TGTGCCAGCAGCGTAGGATTGAGGGAGACCCAGTACTTC
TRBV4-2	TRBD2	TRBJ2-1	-	CASSQVWRGDNEQFF	TGTGCCAGCAGCCAAGTATGGCGGGGGGACAATGAGCAGTTCTTC
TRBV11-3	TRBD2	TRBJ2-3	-	CASSRRAGGGTDTQYF	TGTGCCAGCAGCCGTCGAGCGGGAGGAGGGACAGATACGCAGTATTTT
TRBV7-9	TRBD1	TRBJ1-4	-	CASSFYGTALNEKLFF	TGTGCCAGCAGTTTTTATGGGACAGCACTTAATGAAAAACTGTTTTTT
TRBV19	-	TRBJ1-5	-	CASTSLGAIDQPQHF	TGTGCCAGTACCTCTCTGGGGGCGATTGATCAGCCCCAGCATTTT
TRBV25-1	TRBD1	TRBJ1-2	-	CASRGQGQYGYTF	TGTGCCAGCAGGGGACAGGGACAGTATGGCTACACCTTC
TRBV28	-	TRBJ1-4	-	CASSFGEKLFF	TGTGCCAGCAGTTTTGGGGAAAAACTGTTTTTT
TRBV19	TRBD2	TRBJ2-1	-	CASSISSGRGINEQFF	TGTGCCAGTAGTATTTCTAGCGGGAGGGGTATCAATGAGCAGTTCTTC
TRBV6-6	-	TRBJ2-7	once	CASHATGTPYEQYF	TGTGCCAGCCATGCTACAGGGACACCCTACGAGCAGTACTTC
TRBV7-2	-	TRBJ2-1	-	CASSSGLKLSYNEQFF	TGTGCCAGCAGCTCAGGACTGAAACTCTCCTACAATGAGCAGTTCTTC
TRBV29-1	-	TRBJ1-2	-	CSVNTRGGYGYTF	TGCAGCGTTAACACCAGGGGTGGCTATGGCTACACCTTC
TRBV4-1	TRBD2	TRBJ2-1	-	CASSPPEGIAGGHEQFF	TGCGCCAGCAGCCCCCCCGAGGGAATAGCGGGGGGGCATGAGCAGTTCTTC
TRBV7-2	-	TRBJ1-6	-	CASSLARGQGHSPLHF	TGTGCCAGCAGCTTAGCCCGGGGGCAGGGACATTCACCCCTCCACTTT
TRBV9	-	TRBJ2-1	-	CASSVTRWSNEQFF	TGTGCCAGCAGCGTGACCCGGTGGAGCAATGAGCAGTTCTTC
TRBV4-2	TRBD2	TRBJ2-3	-	CASSPFLLAGGPPTDTQYF	TGTGCCAGCAGCCCCTTCCTACTAGCGGGAGGCCCCCCCACAGATACGCAGTATTTT
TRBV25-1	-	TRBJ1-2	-	CASSESPDYGYTF	TGTGCCAGCAGTGAATCTCCAGACTATGGCTACACCTTC
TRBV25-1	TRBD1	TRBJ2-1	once	CASSELGRGLYHEQFF	TGTGCCAGCAGTGAACTTGGCAGGGGGCTGTATCATGAGCAGTTCTTC
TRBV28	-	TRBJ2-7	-	CASSSVLQGRVNEQYF	TGTGCCAGCAGTTCGGTCCTGCAGGGGAGGGTAAACGAGCAGTACTTC
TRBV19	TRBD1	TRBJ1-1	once	CASSQDREGSMNTEAFF	TGTGCCAGTAGCCAGGACAGGGAGGGGAGCATGAACACTGAAGCTTTCTTT
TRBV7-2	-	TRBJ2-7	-	CASSSSSRTSYEQYF	TGTGCCAGCAGCTCGTCCAGCAGGACGTCCTACGAGCAGTACTTC
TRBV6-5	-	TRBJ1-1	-	CASGAGIGTEAFF	TGTGCCAGCGGGGCGGGGATAGGGACTGAAGCTTTCTTT
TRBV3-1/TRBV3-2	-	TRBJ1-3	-	CASSQDRNSGNTIYF	TGTGCCAGCAGCCAAGACCGGAACTCTGGAAACACCATATATTTT